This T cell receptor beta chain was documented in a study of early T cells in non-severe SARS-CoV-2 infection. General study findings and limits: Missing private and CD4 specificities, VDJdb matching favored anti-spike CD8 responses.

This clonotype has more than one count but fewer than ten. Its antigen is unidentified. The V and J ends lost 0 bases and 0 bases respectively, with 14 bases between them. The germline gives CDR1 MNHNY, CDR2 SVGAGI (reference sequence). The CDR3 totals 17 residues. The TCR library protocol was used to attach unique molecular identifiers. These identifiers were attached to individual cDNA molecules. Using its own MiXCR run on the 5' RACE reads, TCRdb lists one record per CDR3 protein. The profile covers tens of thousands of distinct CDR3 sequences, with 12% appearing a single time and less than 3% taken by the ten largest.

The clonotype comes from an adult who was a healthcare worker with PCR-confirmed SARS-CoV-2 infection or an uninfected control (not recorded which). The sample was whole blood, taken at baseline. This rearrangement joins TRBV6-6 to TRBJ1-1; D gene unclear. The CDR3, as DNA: TGTGCCAGCAGTTACTCAGAGGTAAAGACACTGAACACTGAAGCTTTCTTT. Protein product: CASSYSEVKTLNTEAFF.